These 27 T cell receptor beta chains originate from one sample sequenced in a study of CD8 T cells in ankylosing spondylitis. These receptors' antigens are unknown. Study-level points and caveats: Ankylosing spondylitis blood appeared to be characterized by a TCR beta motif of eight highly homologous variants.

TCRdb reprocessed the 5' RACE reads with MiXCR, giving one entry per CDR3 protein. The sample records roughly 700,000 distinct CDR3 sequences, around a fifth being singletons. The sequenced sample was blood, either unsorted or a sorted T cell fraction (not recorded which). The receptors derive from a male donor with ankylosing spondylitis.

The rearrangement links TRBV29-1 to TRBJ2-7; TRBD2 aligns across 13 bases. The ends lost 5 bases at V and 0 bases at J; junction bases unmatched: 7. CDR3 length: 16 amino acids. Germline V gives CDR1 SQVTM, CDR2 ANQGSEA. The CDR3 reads CSVRTSGSRFSYEQYF. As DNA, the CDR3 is TGCAGCGTTCGGACTAGCGGGAGTAGGTTCTCCTACGAGCAGTACTTC.

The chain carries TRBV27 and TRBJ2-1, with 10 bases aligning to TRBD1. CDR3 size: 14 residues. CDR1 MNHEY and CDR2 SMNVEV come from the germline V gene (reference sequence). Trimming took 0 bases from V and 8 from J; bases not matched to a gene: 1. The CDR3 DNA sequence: TGTGCCAGCAGTTTATCCGGGACAGGGGATGAGCAGTTCTTC. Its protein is CASSLSGTGDEQFF.

The CDR3 region is CASSLGLINEKLFF. For the CDR3, the DNA is TGTGCCAGCAGTTTAGGCCTTATTAATGAAAAACTGTTTTTT. The J gene is TRBJ1-4, the V gene TRBV12-3 or TRBV12-4; no clear D. The CDR3 extends over 14 amino acids. V was trimmed by 1 base and J by 4 bases, leaving 7 bases between them.

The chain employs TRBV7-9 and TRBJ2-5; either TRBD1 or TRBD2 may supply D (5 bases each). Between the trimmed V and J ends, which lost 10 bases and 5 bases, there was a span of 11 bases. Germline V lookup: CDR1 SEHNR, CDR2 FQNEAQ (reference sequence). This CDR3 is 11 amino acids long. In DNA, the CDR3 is TGTGCCACAGAGGGGTTTGAGACCCAGTACTTC. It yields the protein CATEGFETQYF.

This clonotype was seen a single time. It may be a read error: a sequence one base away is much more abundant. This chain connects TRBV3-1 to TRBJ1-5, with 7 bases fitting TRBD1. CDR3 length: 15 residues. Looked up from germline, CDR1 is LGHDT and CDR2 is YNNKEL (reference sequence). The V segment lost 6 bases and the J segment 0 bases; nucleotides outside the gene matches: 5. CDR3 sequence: CASRQGQVSNQPQHF. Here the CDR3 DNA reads TGTGCCAGCAGACAGGGGCAAGTTAGCAATCAGCCCCAGCATTTT.

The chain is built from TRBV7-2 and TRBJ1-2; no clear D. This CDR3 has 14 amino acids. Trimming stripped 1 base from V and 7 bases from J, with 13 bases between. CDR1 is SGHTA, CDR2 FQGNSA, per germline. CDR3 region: CASSLVEGPSGYTF. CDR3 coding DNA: TGTGCCAGCAGCTTAGTGGAAGGGCCTAGTGGCTACACCTTC.

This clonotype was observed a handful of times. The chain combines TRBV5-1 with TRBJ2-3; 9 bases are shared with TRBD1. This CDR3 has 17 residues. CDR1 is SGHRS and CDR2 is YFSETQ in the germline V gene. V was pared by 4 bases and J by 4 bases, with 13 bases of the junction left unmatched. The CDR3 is CASSHPGDREVSDTQYF. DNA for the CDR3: TGCGCCAGCAGCCATCCCGGGGACAGGGAGGTCTCAGATACGCAGTATTTT.

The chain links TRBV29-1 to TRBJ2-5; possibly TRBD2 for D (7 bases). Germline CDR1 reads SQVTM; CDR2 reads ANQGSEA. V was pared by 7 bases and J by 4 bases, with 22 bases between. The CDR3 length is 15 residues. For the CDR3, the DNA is TGCAGCGCCCTAGGGGGGGCTAGCCCCCTAGAGACCCAGTACTTC. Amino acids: CSALGGASPLETQYF.

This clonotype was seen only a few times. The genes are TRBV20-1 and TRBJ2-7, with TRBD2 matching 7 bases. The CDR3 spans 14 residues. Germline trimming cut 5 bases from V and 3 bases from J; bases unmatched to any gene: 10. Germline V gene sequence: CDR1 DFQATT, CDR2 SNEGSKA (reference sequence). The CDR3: CSAVGGTTNYEQYF. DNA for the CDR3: TGCAGTGCTGTAGGTGGGACTACCAACTACGAGCAGTACTTC.

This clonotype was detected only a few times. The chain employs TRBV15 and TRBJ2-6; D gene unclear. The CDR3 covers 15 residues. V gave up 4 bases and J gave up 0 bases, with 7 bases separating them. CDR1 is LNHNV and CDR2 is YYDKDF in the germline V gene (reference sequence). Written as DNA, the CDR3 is TGTGCCACCAGCACACACCTCTCTGGGGCCAACGTCCTGACTTTC. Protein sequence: CATSTHLSGANVLTF.

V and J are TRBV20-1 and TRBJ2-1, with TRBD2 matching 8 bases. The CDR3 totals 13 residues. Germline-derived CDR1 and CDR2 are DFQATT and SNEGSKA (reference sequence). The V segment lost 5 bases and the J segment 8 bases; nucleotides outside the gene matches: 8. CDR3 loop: CSAARGREDEQFF. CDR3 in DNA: TGCAGTGCTGCCCGCGGGCGGGAGGATGAGCAGTTCTTC.

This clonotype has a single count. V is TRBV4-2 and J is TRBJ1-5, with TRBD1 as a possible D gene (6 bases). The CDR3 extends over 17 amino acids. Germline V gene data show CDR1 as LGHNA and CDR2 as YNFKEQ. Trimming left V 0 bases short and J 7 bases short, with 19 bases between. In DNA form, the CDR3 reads TGTGCCAGCAGCCAAGAGCAGACCGGGACACGAGGGCAGCCCCAGCATTTT. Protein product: CASSQEQTGTRGQPQHF.

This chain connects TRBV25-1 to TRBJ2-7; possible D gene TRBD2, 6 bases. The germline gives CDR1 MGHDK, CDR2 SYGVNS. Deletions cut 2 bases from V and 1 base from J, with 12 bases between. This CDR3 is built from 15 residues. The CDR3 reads CASSEAGTQSYEQYF. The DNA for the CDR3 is TGTGCCAGCAGTGAAGCGGGGACGCAGTCCTACGAGCAGTACTTC.

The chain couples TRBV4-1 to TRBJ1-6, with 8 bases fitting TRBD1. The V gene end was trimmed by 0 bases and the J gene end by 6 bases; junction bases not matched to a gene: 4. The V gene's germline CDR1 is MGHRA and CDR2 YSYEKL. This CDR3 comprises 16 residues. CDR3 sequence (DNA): TGCGCCAGCAGCCAAGAGGACAGGGCATCTAATTCACCCCTCCACTTT. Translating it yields CASSQEDRASNSPLHF.

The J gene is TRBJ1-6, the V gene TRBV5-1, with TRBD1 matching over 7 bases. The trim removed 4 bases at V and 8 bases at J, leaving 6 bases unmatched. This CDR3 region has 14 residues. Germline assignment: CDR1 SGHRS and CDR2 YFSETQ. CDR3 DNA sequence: TGCGCCAGCAGCGTAGACCAGGGGGATTCACCCCTCCACTTT. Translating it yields CASSVDQGDSPLHF.

The DNA for the CDR3 is TGTGCCAGCTCACTGAAGGGACTACTAAAGAACAATGAGCAGTTCTTC. It is translated as CASSLKGLLKNNEQFF. The J gene is TRBJ2-1, the V gene TRBV18; the match to TRBD2 covers 7 bases. The trim removed 4 bases at V and 5 bases at J, leaving 11 bases unmatched. The germline gives CDR1 KGHSH, CDR2 LQKENI. The CDR3 covers 16 residues.

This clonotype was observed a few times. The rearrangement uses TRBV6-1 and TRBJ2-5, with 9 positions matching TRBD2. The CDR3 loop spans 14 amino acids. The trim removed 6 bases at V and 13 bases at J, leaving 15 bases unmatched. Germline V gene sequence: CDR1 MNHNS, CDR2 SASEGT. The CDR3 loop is CASSSDLTGTSLYF. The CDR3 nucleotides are TGTGCCAGCAGCTCCGATCTAACCGGGACTAGCCTGTACTTC.

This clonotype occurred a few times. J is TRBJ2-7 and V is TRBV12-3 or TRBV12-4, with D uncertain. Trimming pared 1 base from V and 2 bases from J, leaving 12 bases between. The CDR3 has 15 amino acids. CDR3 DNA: TGTGCCAGCAGTTTAGGTGGCCGGCAGACCTACGAGCAGTACTTC. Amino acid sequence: CASSLGGRQTYEQYF.

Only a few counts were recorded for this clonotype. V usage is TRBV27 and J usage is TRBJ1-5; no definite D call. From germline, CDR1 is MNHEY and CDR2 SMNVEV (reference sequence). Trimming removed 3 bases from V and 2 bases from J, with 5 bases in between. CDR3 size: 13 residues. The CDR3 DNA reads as TGTGCCAGCAGTTTGCAGCGCAATCAGCCCCAGCATTTT. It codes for CASSLQRNQPQHF.

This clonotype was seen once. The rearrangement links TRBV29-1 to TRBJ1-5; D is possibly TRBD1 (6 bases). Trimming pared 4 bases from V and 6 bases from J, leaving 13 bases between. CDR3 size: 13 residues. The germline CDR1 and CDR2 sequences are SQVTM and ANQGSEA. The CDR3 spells CSVVSTGGQPQHF. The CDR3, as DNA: TGCAGCGTTGTATCGACAGGAGGTCAGCCCCAGCATTTT.

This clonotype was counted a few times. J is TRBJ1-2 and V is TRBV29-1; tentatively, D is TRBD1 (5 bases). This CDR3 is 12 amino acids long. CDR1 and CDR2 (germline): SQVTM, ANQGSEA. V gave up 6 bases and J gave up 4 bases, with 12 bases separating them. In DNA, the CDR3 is TGCAGCGTAGACCGGGACGGCTATGGCTACACCTTC. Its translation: CSVDRDGYGYTF. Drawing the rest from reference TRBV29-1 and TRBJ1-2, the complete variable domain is SAVISQKPSRDICQRGTSLTIQCQVDSQVTMMFWYRQQPGQSLTLIATANQGSEATYESGFVIDKFPISRPNLTFSTLTVSNMSPEDSSIYLCSVDRDGYGYTFGSGTRLTVV.

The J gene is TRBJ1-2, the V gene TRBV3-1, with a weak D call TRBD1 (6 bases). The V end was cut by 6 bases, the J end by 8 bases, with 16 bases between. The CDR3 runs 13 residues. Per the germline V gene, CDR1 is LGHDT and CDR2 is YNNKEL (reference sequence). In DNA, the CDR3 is TGTGCCAGCAGTCCTCGGGGGCGCGGAGGCTACACCTTC. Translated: CASSPRGRGGYTF.

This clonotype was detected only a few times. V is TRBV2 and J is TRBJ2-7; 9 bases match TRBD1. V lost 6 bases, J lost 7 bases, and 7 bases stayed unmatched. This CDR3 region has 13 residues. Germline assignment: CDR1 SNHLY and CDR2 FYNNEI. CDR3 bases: TGTGCCAGCAGGGGAGGGACAGGGAGGGAGCAGTACTTC. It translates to CASRGGTGREQYF.

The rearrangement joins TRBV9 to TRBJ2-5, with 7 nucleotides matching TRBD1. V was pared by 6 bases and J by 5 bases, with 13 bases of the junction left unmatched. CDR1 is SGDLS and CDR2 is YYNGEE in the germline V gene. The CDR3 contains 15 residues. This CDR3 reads CASTKQGLAMETQYF. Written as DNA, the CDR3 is TGTGCCAGCACCAAACAGGGGCTAGCTATGGAGACCCAGTACTTC. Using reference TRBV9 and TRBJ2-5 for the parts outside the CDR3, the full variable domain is DSGVTQTPKHLITATGQRVTLRCSPRSGDLSVYWYQQSLDQGLQFLIQYYNGEERAKGNILERFSAQQFPDLHSELNLSSLELGDSALYFCASTKQGLAMETQYFGPGTRLLVL.

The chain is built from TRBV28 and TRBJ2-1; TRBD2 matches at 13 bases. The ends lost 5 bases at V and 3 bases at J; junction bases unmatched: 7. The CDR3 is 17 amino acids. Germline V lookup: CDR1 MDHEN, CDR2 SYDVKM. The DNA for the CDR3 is TGTGCCAGCAGTCCGGGACTAGCGGGGCCCTTCTACAATGAGCAGTTCTTC. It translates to CASSPGLAGPFYNEQFF.

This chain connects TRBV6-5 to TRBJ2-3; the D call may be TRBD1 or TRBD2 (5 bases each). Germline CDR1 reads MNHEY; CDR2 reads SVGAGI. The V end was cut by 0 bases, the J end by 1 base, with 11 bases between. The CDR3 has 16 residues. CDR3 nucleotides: TGTGCCAGCAGTTACTCTGGGACCGCCGGCACAGATACGCAGTATTTT. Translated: CASSYSGTAGTDTQYF.

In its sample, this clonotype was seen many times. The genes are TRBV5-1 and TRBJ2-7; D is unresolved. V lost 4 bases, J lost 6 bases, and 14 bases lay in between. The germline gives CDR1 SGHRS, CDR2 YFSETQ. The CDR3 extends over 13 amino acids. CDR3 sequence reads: CASSLPDGSEQYF. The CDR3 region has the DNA TGCGCCAGCAGCCTTCCGGACGGGTCCGAGCAGTACTTC.